Sequencing of this TCR beta chain was carried out in a study of blood T cell repertoires in COVID-19. As for the study in general: Samples taken during acute and convalescent COVID-19 were collected in the United States, Italy and Spain. PBMCs, B-cell-depleted T cells, or T cells provided the cDNA or gDNA that made up the material.

As originally analysed: Cell counts per sample came from amplifying reference gene primers. Repertoires were generated with immunoSEQ multiplex PCR, while TCRdb's copy carries only in-frame clones and drops some. V, J and clone size reflect that table, while D and trimming were determined from the DNA. Here the sample spans under 100,000 clones, approximately 86% being singletons. V was cut by 0 bases and J by 4 bases, with 16 bases left in between. CDR3 length equals 16 residues. Germline CDR1 is SGHTS and CDR2 is YDEGEE. Recruited during active infection, patients (from Seattle) were subsequently followed longitudinally.

Sequencing input: peripheral blood. This rearrangement joins TRBV5-8 to TRBJ1-2, with D possibly TRBD1 on 5 matching bases. The receptor comes from an elderly woman with COVID-19, enrolled during active disease. CDR3 nucleotides: TGTGCCAGCAGCTTGGGGGTCCTAGACAGCATCTATGGCTACACCTTC. It yields the protein CASSLGVLDSIYGYTF.